This T cell receptor beta chain emerged from a study of T cell repertoires in cytomegalovirus infection. The CDR3 totals 12 residues. CDR1 and CDR2 (germline): SSHAT, FNYEAQ (reference sequence). Each CDR3 protein gets one entry after TCRdb re-called the reads with MiXCR. Seen here are fewer than 850,000 distinct CDR3 sequences, under 35% observed once, and the top ten hold roughly 14%. A remark on this clonotype: Its antigen remains unidentified.

The clonotype was recovered from a human donor in good health (CMV status not recorded). Some clones in this sample may be carry-over from other donors' samples. Sample: cultured CD8+ T cells from PBMCs, taken from culture after CMV antigen stimulation. The chain carries TRBV7-7 and TRBJ2-3, with D perhaps TRBD1 (6 bases). The CDR3 DNA sequence: TGTGCTATCCGAAACAGGGATGGTACGCAGTATTTT. This encodes CAIRNRDGTQYF.